Presented here are 21 T cell receptor beta chains from one specimen sequenced in a study of T cell repertoires in cytomegalovirus infection. Antigen specificity for these receptors is unknown. In TCRdb, the reads were re-called with MiXCR into one record per CDR3 protein. The profile shows about 700,000 distinct CDR3 sequences, about 30% of them singletons. Sequenced here: cultured PBMCs, sampled from culture after CMV antigen stimulation. The receptor source for this set is a human donor in good health (CMV status not recorded). Some clones in this sample may be carry-over from other donors' samples.

The sample holds many counts of this clonotype. The rearrangement joins TRBV7-2 to TRBJ1-6; D is unclear. The germline V and J ends were trimmed by 2 bases and 4 bases, with 3 bases remaining between them. Germline V gives CDR1 SGHTA, CDR2 FQGNSA. This CDR3 is built from 13 residues. The CDR3 is CASSLSYNSPLHF. The CDR3 nucleotides are TGTGCCAGCAGCTTATCTTATAATTCACCCCTCCACTTT.

The V and J genes are TRBV7-9 and TRBJ1-3; D remains ambiguous. CDR1 SEHNR and CDR2 FQNEAQ come from the germline V gene (reference sequence). V lost 2 bases, J lost 0 bases, and 8 bases lay in between. The CDR3 loop spans 15 amino acids. CDR3 protein: CASSLHSLSGNTIYF. The CDR3 DNA reads as TGTGCCAGCAGCTTACACAGTCTCTCTGGAAACACCATATATTTT.

This clonotype has a count of ten or more. In DNA form, the CDR3 reads TGTGCCAGCCCTTATTTGGCAGGGAATAGAAGCAATCAGCCCCAGCATTTT. Translated, it gives CASPYLAGNRSNQPQHF. This chain links TRBV12-3 or TRBV12-4 with TRBJ1-5; tentative D call: TRBD1 (5 bases). Trimming took off 8 bases at V and 1 base at J, with 21 bases between the two ends. This CDR3 is built from 17 residues.

The chain joins TRBV7-9 to TRBJ2-3, with 8 positions matching TRBD2. The CDR3 contains 15 residues. With 1 base clipped from V and 5 bases from J, the junction kept 5 bases outside the gene matches. The germline gives CDR1 SEHNR, CDR2 FQNEAQ (reference sequence). The CDR3 DNA is TGTGCCAGCAGCTTAGATTCAGCGGGGGAAGATACGCAGTATTTT. The encoded protein is CASSLDSAGEDTQYF.

The V gene is TRBV7-2, the J gene TRBJ2-5; tentative D call: TRBD1 (7 bases). V was cut by 5 bases and J by 7 bases, with 20 bases left in between. The CDR3 is 15 residues long. The germline CDR1 and CDR2 sequences are SGHTA and FQGNSA. The CDR3 reads CASSPRRGQWGTQYF. The CDR3 DNA reads TGTGCCAGCAGCCCCAGGAGGGGGCAATGGGGGACCCAGTACTTC.

This sequence joins TRBV9 and TRBJ2-1; 11 nucleotides agree with TRBD1. CDR3 length: 16 residues. In germline, CDR1 is SGDLS, CDR2 YYNGEE. The trim removed 3 bases at V and 6 bases at J, leaving 8 bases unmatched. DNA of the CDR3: TGTGCCAGCAGCGACTCCGGGACAGGGGGGGTCAATGAGCAGTTCTTC. Translated: CASSDSGTGGVNEQFF. Supplemented by reference TRBV9 and TRBJ2-1, the full variable domain reads DSGVTQTPKHLITATGQRVTLRCSPRSGDLSVYWYQQSLDQGLQFLIQYYNGEERAKGNILERFSAQQFPDLHSELNLSSLELGDSALYFCASSDSGTGGVNEQFFGPGTRLTVL.

A remark on this clonotype: One junction end disagrees with the germline gene, perhaps due to a read error. The genes are TRBV12-3 or TRBV12-4 and TRBJ2-1, with 10 bases aligning to TRBD2. The CDR3 has 16 residues. The CDR3 DNA reads TGTGCCAGCAGTATAGCGGGGGGCATCTCCTACAATGAGCAGTTCTTC. This translates into CASSIAGGISYNEQFF.

The V gene is TRBV20-1, the J gene TRBJ2-5, with 10 bases matching TRBD2. The germline CDR1 and CDR2 sequences are DFQATT and SNEGSKA (reference sequence). With V trimmed by 0 bases and J by 5 bases, 3 bases remained unmatched. The CDR3 contains 14 residues. The CDR3 sequence: CSARESGRGETQYF. The CDR3 DNA reads TGCAGTGCTAGAGAGAGCGGGAGGGGCGAGACCCAGTACTTC.

The chain couples TRBV7-8 to TRBJ2-1; perhaps TRBD1 as D (6 bases). The germline V gene encodes CDR1 SGHVS and CDR2 FQNEAQ. The V end lost 4 bases, the J end lost 9 bases, and 13 bases lay between the germline ends. The CDR3 runs 13 residues. The CDR3 DNA reads as TGTGCCAGCAGCTACCGAGGGGGTTTTGAGCAGTTCTTC. Residues: CASSYRGGFEQFF.

The gene calls are TRBV7-4 and TRBJ1-2, with D possibly TRBD1 on 6 matching bases. The CDR3 is made up of 14 amino acids. The germline gives CDR1 SGHVT, CDR2 SQSDAQ. Trimming pared 2 bases from V and 4 bases from J, leaving 11 bases between. The CDR3 bases are TGTGCCAGCAGCTTACCCACAGGGCTCTATGGCTACACCTTC. It translates to CASSLPTGLYGYTF.

The chain is built from TRBV6-6 and TRBJ2-3, with D possibly matching TRBD1 (5 bases). Trimming shortened V by 6 bases and J by 2 bases, and 15 bases separated the two germline ends. The CDR3 spans 15 residues. The germline gives CDR1 MNHNY, CDR2 SVGAGI (reference sequence). The CDR3 loop is CASSYRSLDTDTQYF. In DNA form, the CDR3 reads TGTGCCAGCAGCTACAGGAGCCTTGACACAGATACGCAGTATTTT.

V usage is TRBV19 and J usage is TRBJ2-7; maybe TRBD2 (5 bases). V lost 0 bases, J lost 3 bases, and 9 bases lay in between. This CDR3 contains 14 residues. The V gene's germline CDR1 is LNHDA and CDR2 SQIVND (reference sequence). As DNA, the CDR3 is TGTGCCAGTAGTATAGATCGAGAGGGCTACGAGCAGTACTTC. Translated: CASSIDREGYEQYF.

The V and J genes are TRBV20-1 and TRBJ2-3; D unresolved. The CDR3 is made up of 15 amino acids. CDR1 and CDR2 (germline): DFQATT, SNEGSKA (reference sequence). The V gene lost 3 bases and the J gene lost 2 bases, with 15 bases spanning the gap. The CDR3 sequence: CSARSYEPTTDTQYF. CDR3 DNA sequence: TGCAGTGCTAGGAGTTATGAGCCAACCACAGATACGCAGTATTTT.

The chain is built from TRBV11-2 and TRBJ2-5; D may be TRBD2 (6 bases). Per germline, CDR1 SGHAT and CDR2 FQNNGV. V was clipped by 5 bases and J by 5 bases, with 15 bases between them. The CDR3 loop spans 14 amino acids. CDR3 DNA: TGTGCCAGCAGCAACCCGACTGGGGGGGAGACCCAGTACTTC. Residues: CASSNPTGGETQYF.

This clonotype has ten or more counts. V usage is TRBV7-8 and J usage is TRBJ1-2; the D gene is possibly TRBD1 (5 bases). The CDR3 has 13 amino acids. Germline V gives CDR1 SGHVS, CDR2 FQNEAQ. Trimming shortened V by 5 bases and J by 8 bases, and 15 bases separated the two germline ends. CDR3 protein: CASSTYTRDGYTF. The CDR3 nucleotides are TGTGCCAGCAGCACCTACACGAGGGACGGCTACACCTTC.

Only a few counts were recorded for this clonotype. The chain links TRBV7-8 to TRBJ2-6; D is unresolved. Between the trimmed V and J ends, which lost 4 bases and 8 bases, there was a span of 6 bases. CDR3 length equals 12 residues. In germline, CDR1 is SGHVS, CDR2 FQNEAQ. DNA of the CDR3: TGTGCCAGCAGCTCCATTCCCAACGTCCTGACTTTC. As protein: CASSSIPNVLTF. Combining the CDR3 with reference TRBV7-8 and TRBJ2-6 gives the whole variable domain GAGVSQSPRYKVAKRGQDVALRCDPISGHVSLFWYQQALGQGPEFLTYFQNEAQLDKSGLPSDRFFAERPEGSVSTLKIQRTQQEDSAVYLCASSSIPNVLTFGAGSRLTVL.

The V gene is TRBV2, the J gene TRBJ2-7; no definite D call. Per the germline V gene, CDR1 is SNHLY and CDR2 is FYNNEI. The V end lost 7 bases, the J end lost 3 bases, and 10 bases lay between the germline ends. The CDR3 is 12 residues long. CDR3: CASMGGIYEQYF. The CDR3 bases are TGTGCCAGCATGGGTGGCATCTACGAGCAGTACTTC.

V gene TRBV6-2 or TRBV6-3 combines with J gene TRBJ2-1; D perhaps matches TRBD1 (6 bases). V was shortened by 1 base and J by 5 bases, with 9 bases between the two germline ends. From germline, CDR1 is MNHEY and CDR2 SVGEGT. The CDR3 extends over 14 amino acids. The CDR3 sequence: CASSYWQGNNEQFF. The CDR3 DNA reads as TGTGCCAGCAGTTACTGGCAGGGGAACAATGAGCAGTTCTTC.

This sequence joins TRBV6-6 and TRBJ1-6, with D uncertain. CDR1 is MNHNY, CDR2 SVGAGI, per germline (reference sequence). The V end lost 5 bases, the J end lost 10 bases, and 15 bases lay between the germline ends. The CDR3 runs 14 residues. The CDR3 is CASSEGGLGSPLHF. CDR3 nucleotides: TGTGCCAGCAGTGAGGGAGGGTTGGGCTCACCCCTCCACTTT.

A few counts support this clonotype. The chain employs TRBV18 and TRBJ2-7; possible D gene TRBD1, 7 bases. V gave up 5 bases and J gave up 6 bases, with 14 bases separating them. The CDR3 length is 13 residues. From germline, CDR1 is KGHSH and CDR2 LQKENI. CDR3 bases: TGTGCCAGCTCATCAGGGGGACTCCGCGAGCAGTACTTC. Amino acid sequence: CASSSGGLREQYF.

The chain has TRBV29-1 and TRBJ2-3, with a weak D call TRBD2 (6 bases). Germline V gene data show CDR1 as SQVTM and CDR2 as ANQGSEA. The CDR3 runs 12 residues. The ends were cut back, 4 bases at V and 3 bases at J, with 8 bases in the middle. The CDR3 nucleotides are TGCAGCGTTGGGGGGGAGACAGATACGCAGTATTTT. It codes for CSVGGETDTQYF.